These 6 T cell receptor beta chains were sequenced from one sample in a study of cytomegalovirus exposure and HLA in healthy donors. With 60 Vbeta and 13 Jbeta primers, the PCR was carried out. Using immunoSEQ multiplex PCR, the repertoire was profiled, and TCRdb retains in-frame clones only, with some absent. Of about 120,000 clones listed, around 84% were seen once; the top ten hold roughly 5.9%. Sequenced material: PBMCs. The receptors derive from a woman between 40 and 50 years old in good health and CMV-seronegative.

The rearrangement uses TRBV2 and TRBJ1-5; D is perhaps TRBD1 (6 bases). Between the trimmed V and J ends, which lost 5 bases and 7 bases, there was a span of 12 bases. Germline V gene lookup returns CDR1 SNHLY and CDR2 FYNNEI. The length of the CDR3 is 13 residues. The CDR3 DNA reads as TGTGCCAGCAGTAGCAGGGGTGTGCAGCCCCAGCATTTT. The encoded protein is CASSSRGVQPQHF.

This clone has only a few counts. The CDR3 coding sequence is TGTGCCAGCAGCGCTGAACTAGCGGGGTTTTTAGGCAACGTCCTGACTTTC. It encodes CASSAELAGFLGNVLTF. The gene calls are TRBV13 and TRBJ2-6; 10 bases are shared with TRBD2. The CDR3 loop spans 17 amino acids. CDR1 is PRHDT, CDR2 FYEKMQ, per germline (reference sequence). Unmatched junction bases numbered 13, after V lost 5 bases and J lost 9 bases.

Written as DNA, the CDR3 is TGTGCCAGCAGGGACAGGGCTCGAGAGACCCAGTACTTC. Encoded protein: CASRDRARETQYF. This chain connects TRBV28 to TRBJ2-5; TRBD1 matches 8 bases. This CDR3 is built from 13 residues. Germline lookup yields CDR1 MDHEN and CDR2 SYDVKM. Unmatched junction bases numbered 4, after V lost 6 bases and J lost 4 bases.

This chain uses TRBV9 with TRBJ2-2; TRBD2 aligns across 8 bases. V was clipped by 2 bases and J by 0 bases; unmatched bases: 6. The CDR3 is made up of 17 amino acids. Germline-derived CDR1 and CDR2 are SGDLS and YYNGEE. The DNA for the CDR3 is TGTGCCAGCAGCGTGCCTCGGGAGGGGTCGAACACCGGGGAGCTGTTTTTT. Translating gives CASSVPREGSNTGELFF. The full variable domain, rest sourced from reference TRBV9 and TRBJ2-2, is DSGVTQTPKHLITATGQRVTLRCSPRSGDLSVYWYQQSLDQGLQFLIQYYNGEERAKGNILERFSAQQFPDLHSELNLSSLELGDSALYFCASSVPREGSNTGELFFGEGSRLTVL.

The chain employs TRBV5-1 and TRBJ2-2, with a tentative D call TRBD2 (6 bases). CDR1 and CDR2 from the germline V gene are SGHRS and YFSETQ. V was cut by 5 bases and J by 6 bases, with 14 bases left in between. CDR3 length equals 14 residues. The CDR3 is CASSTSPNAGELFF. The CDR3 DNA reads TGCGCCAGCAGTACTAGCCCTAACGCCGGGGAGCTGTTTTTT.

The J gene is TRBJ1-2, the V gene TRBV11-2, with 8 nucleotides matching TRBD1. This CDR3 spans 14 amino acids. Losses at the gene ends were 5 bases for V and 3 bases for J; bases not matched to a gene: 5. Germline V gene data show CDR1 as SGHAT and CDR2 as FQNNGV. The CDR3 DNA sequence: TGTGCCAGCAGCACAGCACAGGGGGACTATGGCTACACCTTC. Encoded protein: CASSTAQGDYGYTF.